These T cell receptor beta chains were read from a single sample in a study of OX40 agonist ivuxolimab in advanced cancers. The table came from immunoSEQ multiplex PCR; TCRdb's copy has only in-frame clones and leaves some out. The table lists roughly 90,000 clones, around 88% of them singletons. The sequencing here drew on CD4+ or CD8+ T cells sorted from blood, taken in a trial of the OX40 agonist ivuxolimab. All receptors come from an adult with an advanced solid tumor such as melanoma, head and neck, liver or kidney cancer. Each CDR3 is given with its conserved first and last residue. D genes are given only for firm matches. Expanded clones get a size class; other rows say once, few or many, or leave the size out.

CDR3 DNA: TGTGCCAGCAGCCGACACGGGGACATCTTGGAGCAGTACTTC; CDR3 protein: CASSRHGDILEQYF; D gene: -; clone size: -; J gene: TRBJ2-7; V gene: TRBV28
CDR3 DNA: TGTGCCAGTACCCCGGAGGGCAGGGAGACCCAGTACTTC; CDR3 protein: CASTPEGRETQYF; D gene: -; clone size: -; J gene: TRBJ2-5; V gene: TRBV19
CDR3 DNA: TGTGCCAGTAGTACTAGCGGGGGGGAGGAGACCCAGTACTTC; CDR3 protein: CASSTSGGEETQYF; D gene: TRBD2; clone size: -; J gene: TRBJ2-5; V gene: TRBV19
CDR3 DNA: TGTGCCAGCAGCCCCCCCTTTGGGGGGGCTAACACTGAAGCTTTCTTT; CDR3 protein: CASSPPFGGANTEAFF; D gene: -; clone size: -; J gene: TRBJ1-1; V gene: TRBV7-9
CDR3 DNA: TGCAGTGCCATTGTGGGAAGGAATACCTTC; CDR3 protein: CSAIVGRNTF; D gene: -; clone size: -; J gene: TRBJ1-2; V gene: TRBV20-1
CDR3 DNA: TGTGCCAGCAGCTTAATGGGGCGCGGAAACACCATATATTTT; CDR3 protein: CASSLMGRGNTIYF; D gene: -; clone size: once; J gene: TRBJ1-3; V gene: TRBV7-6
CDR3 DNA: TGCGCCAGCAGCTTGGTCGCCAGTGTCGGATCTGGAAACACCATATATTTT; CDR3 protein: CASSLVASVGSGNTIYF; D gene: -; clone size: -; J gene: TRBJ1-3; V gene: TRBV5-1
CDR3 DNA: TGCAGCGTTGTTGAAGGGACCACCTACAATGAGCAGTTCTTC; CDR3 protein: CSVVEGTTYNEQFF; D gene: -; clone size: -; J gene: TRBJ2-1; V gene: TRBV29-1
CDR3 DNA: TGCGCCAGCAGCCCAGGACTAGAGGAGACCCAGTACTTC; CDR3 protein: CASSPGLEETQYF; D gene: TRBD2; clone size: -; J gene: TRBJ2-5; V gene: TRBV4-1
CDR3 DNA: TGTGCCAGCCGAGTGGAGATCTATGGCTACACCTTC; CDR3 protein: CASRVEIYGYTF; D gene: -; clone size: -; J gene: TRBJ1-2; V gene: TRBV28
CDR3 DNA: TGTGCCAGCAGCCTTCAGGGGTTTGCAACTAATGAAAAACTGTTTTTT; CDR3 protein: CASSLQGFATNEKLFF; D gene: -; clone size: -; J gene: TRBJ1-4; V gene: TRBV6-6
CDR3 DNA: TGTGCCAGCAGTCCCGACGGCTGGACTAGCGGAAGGGCCTACGAGCAGTACTTC; CDR3 protein: CASSPDGWTSGRAYEQYF; D gene: TRBD2; clone size: -; J gene: TRBJ2-7; V gene: TRBV28
CDR3 DNA: TGCGCCAGCAGCTTAGGGACTAGCGGGAGGCTCAATGAGCAGTTCTTC; CDR3 protein: CASSLGTSGRLNEQFF; D gene: TRBD2; clone size: -; J gene: TRBJ2-1; V gene: TRBV5-1
CDR3 DNA: TGTGCCAGCAGCTTCGGGGCAGCGGACACTGAAGCTTTCTTT; CDR3 protein: CASSFGAADTEAFF; D gene: -; clone size: once; J gene: TRBJ1-1; V gene: TRBV5-6
CDR3 DNA: TGCAGCGTTGAAGAGGGGGGAAGTAGAGAAAAACTGTTTTTT; CDR3 protein: CSVEEGGSREKLFF; D gene: -; clone size: -; J gene: TRBJ1-4; V gene: TRBV29-1
CDR3 DNA: TGCGCCAGCAGCCCGACCGGGACAGGGAACACCGGGGAGCTGTTTTTT; CDR3 protein: CASSPTGTGNTGELFF; D gene: TRBD1; clone size: -; J gene: TRBJ2-2; V gene: TRBV5-1
CDR3 DNA: TGCGCCAGCAGCAGAACTAGCGGGCAAGAGACCCAGTACTTC; CDR3 protein: CASSRTSGQETQYF; D gene: TRBD2; clone size: -; J gene: TRBJ2-5; V gene: TRBV5-1
CDR3 DNA: TGTGCCAGCAGCCTCCACAGCGCGAACACCGGGGAGCTGTTTTTT; CDR3 protein: CASSLHSANTGELFF; D gene: -; clone size: few; J gene: TRBJ2-2; V gene: TRBV11-3
CDR3 DNA: TGTGCCAGCAGTGCCGCCGGGACCTGGACGCGTTCACCCCTCCACTTT; CDR3 protein: CASSAAGTWTRSPLHF; D gene: -; clone size: -; J gene: TRBJ1-6; V gene: TRBV25-1
CDR3 DNA: TGTGCCAGCAGCTTGGATTCTAACAGGGCAGGCTACGAGCAGTACTTC; CDR3 protein: CASSLDSNRAGYEQYF; D gene: -; clone size: -; J gene: TRBJ2-7; V gene: TRBV5-4
CDR3 DNA: TGTGCTAGCAGCCTAGGCACGCCGGACAGGGCAGATACGCAGTATTTT; CDR3 protein: CASSLGTPDRADTQYF; D gene: TRBD1; clone size: few; J gene: TRBJ2-3; V gene: TRBV7-7
CDR3 DNA: TGTGCCAGCAGCCCCCGGGGAGGAGCGGGAGTAGGGGAGACCCAGTACTTC; CDR3 protein: CASSPRGGAGVGETQYF; D gene: TRBD2; clone size: -; J gene: TRBJ2-5; V gene: TRBV7-3
CDR3 DNA: TGTGCCAGCAGCGCCAGCGGGAGCGGCAATGAGCAGTTCTTC; CDR3 protein: CASSASGSGNEQFF; D gene: TRBD2; clone size: -; J gene: TRBJ2-1; V gene: TRBV6-4
CDR3 DNA: TGTGCCAGCAGAAGAATCACGGGGGTATCGGGGAGTAGCACAGATACGCAGTATTTT; CDR3 protein: CASRRITGVSGSSTDTQYF; D gene: -; clone size: -; J gene: TRBJ2-3; V gene: TRBV7-9
CDR3 DNA: TGTGCCAGCACACAGGCCGGGTATCAGGTGGGCTACGAGCAGTACTTC; CDR3 protein: CASTQAGYQVGYEQYF; D gene: -; clone size: once; J gene: TRBJ2-7; V gene: TRBV28
CDR3 DNA: TGTGCCAGCAGTTTTCAGGGGCGGAATTCACCCCTCCACTTT; CDR3 protein: CASSFQGRNSPLHF; D gene: -; clone size: -; J gene: TRBJ1-6; V gene: TRBV28
CDR3 DNA: TGCAGCGTTGAAGAGGGAGGGTTCAATGAAAAACTGTTTTTT; CDR3 protein: CSVEEGGFNEKLFF; D gene: -; clone size: -; J gene: TRBJ1-4; V gene: TRBV29-1
CDR3 DNA: TGTGCCAGCAGCCTTAGGACGGGACTAGCGGAACCCGGGGGGGAGCTGTTTTTT; CDR3 protein: CASSLRTGLAEPGGELFF; D gene: TRBD2; clone size: -; J gene: TRBJ2-2; V gene: TRBV4-2
CDR3 DNA: TGTGCCAGCAGCCAAAACGGGGGAGATACGCAGTATTTT; CDR3 protein: CASSQNGGDTQYF; D gene: -; clone size: -; J gene: TRBJ2-3; V gene: TRBV11-1
CDR3 DNA: TGTGCCAGTTCGGACTGGAGCTCCTACAATGAGCAGTTCTTC; CDR3 protein: CASSDWSSYNEQFF; D gene: -; clone size: -; J gene: TRBJ2-1; V gene: TRBV19
CDR3 DNA: TGTGCCTGGGCAAGGGGGGCGCCGGGAGAGACCCAGTACTTC; CDR3 protein: CAWARGAPGETQYF; D gene: -; clone size: -; J gene: TRBJ2-5; V gene: TRBV30
CDR3 DNA: TGTGCCAGCAGCTTGGGGGGGCCACTAGCGCAAGATACGCAGTATTTT; CDR3 protein: CASSLGGPLAQDTQYF; D gene: -; clone size: -; J gene: TRBJ2-3; V gene: TRBV7-9
CDR3 DNA: TGTGCCAGCAAGGGCCCTGGGAATTCACCCCTCCACTTT; CDR3 protein: CASKGPGNSPLHF; D gene: -; clone size: -; J gene: TRBJ1-6; V gene: TRBV7-3
CDR3 DNA: TGCGCCAGCACCCGGGAAGGCAGGCAGAACACTGAAGCTTTCTTT; CDR3 protein: CASTREGRQNTEAFF; D gene: -; clone size: -; J gene: TRBJ1-1; V gene: TRBV5-1
CDR3 DNA: TGTGCCAGCAGCTTAGTACGGGGGGGAAGCACCGGGGAGCTGTTTTTT; CDR3 protein: CASSLVRGGSTGELFF; D gene: TRBD2; clone size: -; J gene: TRBJ2-2; V gene: TRBV7-8
CDR3 DNA: TGTGCCAGCAGCGCAGGGCCAGGGGTTGAGGTCTACGAGCAGTACTTC; CDR3 protein: CASSAGPGVEVYEQYF; D gene: -; clone size: -; J gene: TRBJ2-7; V gene: TRBV5-6
CDR3 DNA: TGTGCCAGCAGCAGAGCGGGTTGGAATGAGCAGTTCTTC; CDR3 protein: CASSRAGWNEQFF; D gene: -; clone size: -; J gene: TRBJ2-1; V gene: TRBV7-3